These T cell receptor beta chains were read from a single sample in a study of blood T cell repertoires in COVID-19. Only in-frame clones appear in the TCRdb table, and some are missing; sequencing was by immunoSEQ multiplex PCR. The table has about 160,000 clones, about four fifths seen once; the top ten hold roughly an eighth. Source material: peripheral blood. The origin of the receptors is a young man with active or convalescent COVID-19. Both conserved end residues are part of each CDR3. A D gene is named only where the DNA matches it firmly. Some rows mark clone size as missing; the rest say once, few, many or name a class of expanded clone.

DNA: TGTGCCAGCAGCTTGGCCGGGGGAGGTGGCTACACCTTC
CDR3: CASSLAGGGGYTF
size: .
D: .
J: TRBJ1-2
V: TRBV5-6

DNA: TGCGCCAGCAGCCAAGCCGGGGCCTACGAGCAGTACTTC
CDR3: CASSQAGAYEQYF
size: .
D: .
J: TRBJ2-7
V: TRBV4-3

DNA: TGTGCCAGCAGCCGGGACAGACTGAACACTGAAGCTTTCTTT
CDR3: CASSRDRLNTEAFF
size: few
D: TRBD1
J: TRBJ1-1
V: TRBV28

DNA: TGCGCCAGTAGCCGGGACACCTCAGAGACCCAGTACTTC
CDR3: CASSRDTSETQYF
size: .
D: .
J: TRBJ2-5
V: TRBV5-1

DNA: TGTGCCAGCAGCCAAGTTTCTCAGGGTGGGACCCAGTACTTC
CDR3: CASSQVSQGGTQYF
size: .
D: .
J: TRBJ2-5
V: TRBV3-1/TRBV3-2

DNA: TGTGCCAGCAGTCCGAGCCCGGGACTTCCCCAGTACTTC
CDR3: CASSPSPGLPQYF
size: .
D: .
J: TRBJ2-7
V: TRBV28

DNA: TGTGCCAGCAGTCCCCGGGGAACCGGGGAGCTGTTTTTT
CDR3: CASSPRGTGELFF
size: .
D: .
J: TRBJ2-2
V: TRBV12-3/TRBV12-4

DNA: TGTGCCACCAGCAGAGAAAAGGGGGCGGGCCAAGAGACCCAGTACTTC
CDR3: CATSREKGAGQETQYF
size: few
D: TRBD1
J: TRBJ2-5
V: TRBV15

DNA: TGTGCCAGCAGCCACCTGACAGGGGAGTTAACTAATGAAAAACTGTTTTTT
CDR3: CASSHLTGELTNEKLFF
size: .
D: TRBD1
J: TRBJ1-4
V: TRBV5-4

DNA: TGTGCCAGCAGCCACCAGCTCCGTGGCCGAGGATCCTACAATGAGCAGTTCTTC
CDR3: CASSHQLRGRGSYNEQFF
size: once
D: .
J: TRBJ2-1
V: TRBV3-1/TRBV3-2

DNA: TGTGCCAGCAGTCTGTCCGGCGGGGCTAAATGGGACTATGGCTACACCTTC
CDR3: CASSLSGGAKWDYGYTF
size: .
D: .
J: TRBJ1-2
V: TRBV28

DNA: TGTGCCAGCTCACTTGATCTAGGACAGAGTACCTACGAGCAGTACTTC
CDR3: CASSLDLGQSTYEQYF
size: .
D: .
J: TRBJ2-7
V: TRBV18

DNA: TGTGCCAGCTCCCCTAGGACCGGGACAGGGATCCACGAGCAGTACTTC
CDR3: CASSPRTGTGIHEQYF
size: .
D: TRBD1
J: TRBJ2-7
V: TRBV18

DNA: TGTGCCAGTAGTATAAAGACAGGGCTTCGGAGGCCCCAGCATTTT
CDR3: CASSIKTGLRRPQHF
size: few
D: TRBD1
J: TRBJ1-5
V: TRBV19

DNA: TGTGCCAGCTCACCCCGACTAGCGGGGATAAGCACAGATACGCAGTATTTT
CDR3: CASSPRLAGISTDTQYF
size: .
D: TRBD2
J: TRBJ2-3
V: TRBV18

DNA: TGTGCCAGCAGGACAGGGAGCGCGGGCAATCAGCCCCAGCATTTT
CDR3: CASRTGSAGNQPQHF
size: .
D: TRBD1
J: TRBJ1-5
V: TRBV6-5

DNA: TGTGCCAGCAGCTTCTTGAGTGCCCCACGATTTACACCCCTCCACTTT
CDR3: CASSFLSAPRFTPLHF
size: .
D: .
J: TRBJ1-6
V: TRBV5-6

DNA: TGTGCCAGCAGCCAAGACTCTACAGGCCCTAACTATGGCTACACCTTC
CDR3: CASSQDSTGPNYGYTF
size: .
D: .
J: TRBJ1-2
V: TRBV4-2

DNA: TGCGCCAGCTACCCGTGGGGGGGCATGAACACTGAAGCTTTCTTT
CDR3: CASYPWGGMNTEAFF
size: few
D: .
J: TRBJ1-1
V: TRBV5-1

DNA: TGCGCCAGCGCTCCGAGTAGCGGGAGGGCGGGTGGTGAGCAGTTCTTC
CDR3: CASAPSSGRAGGEQFF
size: .
D: TRBD2
J: TRBJ2-1
V: TRBV4-3

DNA: TGTGCCAGCAGCCGGATTGACAGGGCGACGGCTTGGGTCACAGATACGCAGTATTTT
CDR3: CASSRIDRATAWVTDTQYF
size: few
D: TRBD1
J: TRBJ2-3
V: TRBV5-8

DNA: TGTGCCAGCAGCGCCCTCGGGAGCGGGAAACCCTCACGGGATACGCAGTATTTT
CDR3: CASSALGSGKPSRDTQYF
size: .
D: TRBD2
J: TRBJ2-3
V: TRBV5-6

DNA: TGCGCCAGCAGCTTGGAAGGCAGCGGCAATCAGCCCCAGCATTTT
CDR3: CASSLEGSGNQPQHF
size: .
D: .
J: TRBJ1-5
V: TRBV5-1

DNA: TGTGCCAGCAGCCTTAGCGGGAGGGAATACGAGCAGTACTTC
CDR3: CASSLSGREYEQYF
size: .
D: TRBD2
J: TRBJ2-7
V: TRBV9

DNA: TGTGCCAGCAGCTTAGGGGGCGACAGGGGCGCTGAAGCTTTCTTT
CDR3: CASSLGGDRGAEAFF
size: .
D: TRBD1
J: TRBJ1-1
V: TRBV11-2

DNA: TGCGCCAGCAGTGAGTCCCCCGGGAGCAATGAGCAGTTCTTC
CDR3: CASSESPGSNEQFF
size: once
D: .
J: TRBJ2-1
V: TRBV10-1

DNA: TGTGCCAGCAGCTTAGGGGGCGCAGGGAATCAGCCCCAGCATTTT
CDR3: CASSLGGAGNQPQHF
size: .
D: .
J: TRBJ1-5
V: TRBV7-2

DNA: TGTGCCAGTAGTATAGGACAGGGGGCTGCGTTTAATTCACCCCTCCACTTT
CDR3: CASSIGQGAAFNSPLHF
size: .
D: TRBD1
J: TRBJ1-6
V: TRBV19

DNA: TGCAGCACCGAACGGGGGATCTACAATGAGCAGTTCTTC
CDR3: CSTERGIYNEQFF
size: .
D: .
J: TRBJ2-1
V: TRBV29-1

DNA: TGCTCGGGACAGAACACCGGGGAGCTGTTTTTT
CDR3: CSGQNTGELFF
size: .
D: .
J: TRBJ2-2
V: TRBV29-1

DNA: TGTGCCAGCAGTGAGAGCGGGGTAGCGGGGGGTTATGAGCAGTTCTTC
CDR3: CASSESGVAGGYEQFF
size: .
D: TRBD2
J: TRBJ2-1
V: TRBV6-4

DNA: TGTGCCAGCAGCTTCACTAGCGGGAACAATGAGCAGTTCTTC
CDR3: CASSFTSGNNEQFF
size: .
D: TRBD2
J: TRBJ2-1
V: TRBV11-3

DNA: TGTGCCAGCAGCCCTTCCGCGACAGGGGGCACTGAAGCTTTCTTT
CDR3: CASSPSATGGTEAFF
size: .
D: TRBD1
J: TRBJ1-1
V: TRBV5-4

DNA: TGCGCCAGCAGCTTGCCGCGGGGGTCGACAGGGGAGCTGTTTTTT
CDR3: CASSLPRGSTGELFF
size: .
D: TRBD2
J: TRBJ2-2
V: TRBV5-1

DNA: TGTGCCAGCAGTGACTCCCTCTCGGGTAACAATGAGCAGTTCTTC
CDR3: CASSDSLSGNNEQFF
size: .
D: .
J: TRBJ2-1
V: TRBV6-4

DNA: TGTGCCAGCAGCTCCTTTTCCGGGGAGGGCCCTCAAAGGGAGACCCAGTACTTC
CDR3: CASSSFSGEGPQRETQYF
size: .
D: TRBD2
J: TRBJ2-5
V: TRBV3-1/TRBV3-2

DNA: TGTGCCAGCAGCTCAAACAGGGAAAACTACGAGCAGTACTTC
CDR3: CASSSNRENYEQYF
size: .
D: .
J: TRBJ2-7
V: TRBV7-6

DNA: TGTGCCAGTAGGAGGGACAGCGGGAATTCACCCCTCCACTTT
CDR3: CASRRDSGNSPLHF
size: .
D: TRBD1
J: TRBJ1-6
V: TRBV19

DNA: TGTGCCAGCAGCTCCGACAGGGGGAGACAGTTCTTC
CDR3: CASSSDRGRQFF
size: .
D: TRBD1
J: TRBJ2-1
V: TRBV12-3/TRBV12-4

DNA: TGTGCCAGCTCACCCGACAGGGGGCAATACGAGCAGTACTTC
CDR3: CASSPDRGQYEQYF
size: .
D: TRBD1
J: TRBJ2-7
V: TRBV18

DNA: TGTGCCAGCTCATCGGGGCAGGGGCGCACAGATACGCAGTATTTT
CDR3: CASSSGQGRTDTQYF
size: .
D: .
J: TRBJ2-3
V: TRBV18

DNA: TGTGCCAGCAGCCAATCCGGACAGGGGAGAAATCAGCCCCAGCATTTT
CDR3: CASSQSGQGRNQPQHF
size: once
D: TRBD1
J: TRBJ1-5
V: TRBV16

DNA: TGTGCCTGGAGTGTCCAGGGAGGAGTTAATGAAAAACTGTTTTTT
CDR3: CAWSVQGGVNEKLFF
size: once
D: .
J: TRBJ1-4
V: TRBV30

DNA: TGCGCCAGCAGTACTACAGGCGGAGAGACCCAGTACTTC
CDR3: CASSTTGGETQYF
size: .
D: .
J: TRBJ2-5
V: TRBV10-2

DNA: TGTGCCAGCAGCTTAGCTGCGAAAGGACTAGCGGGCAACACCGGGGAGCTGTTTTTT
CDR3: CASSLAAKGLAGNTGELFF
size: .
D: TRBD2
J: TRBJ2-2
V: TRBV7-9

DNA: TGTGCCAGCAGTGAGACAGGGGGCACTGAAGCTTTCTTT
CDR3: CASSETGGTEAFF
size: .
D: TRBD1
J: TRBJ1-1
V: TRBV28

DNA: TGTGCCAGCAGCTTAGGCGGCCCCCTCACACGGGCTGAAGCTTTCTTT
CDR3: CASSLGGPLTRAEAFF
size: .
D: .
J: TRBJ1-1
V: TRBV11-1

DNA: TGTGCCAGCAGCTCCCGGGTGGGGGGGCATTGGAACACCGGGGAGCTGTTTTTT
CDR3: CASSSRVGGHWNTGELFF
size: .
D: .
J: TRBJ2-2
V: TRBV7-9

DNA: TGTGCCAGCAGCCAGTTCCCCCAGGGGGCCCATCGTAGCCCTGAAGCTTTCTTT
CDR3: CASSQFPQGAHRSPEAFF
size: .
D: TRBD1
J: TRBJ1-1
V: TRBV11-2

DNA: TGTGCCAGCAGTTTACTGGTACAAACGGGAGGGGCCAACGTCCTGACTTTC
CDR3: CASSLLVQTGGANVLTF
size: .
D: .
J: TRBJ2-6
V: TRBV27